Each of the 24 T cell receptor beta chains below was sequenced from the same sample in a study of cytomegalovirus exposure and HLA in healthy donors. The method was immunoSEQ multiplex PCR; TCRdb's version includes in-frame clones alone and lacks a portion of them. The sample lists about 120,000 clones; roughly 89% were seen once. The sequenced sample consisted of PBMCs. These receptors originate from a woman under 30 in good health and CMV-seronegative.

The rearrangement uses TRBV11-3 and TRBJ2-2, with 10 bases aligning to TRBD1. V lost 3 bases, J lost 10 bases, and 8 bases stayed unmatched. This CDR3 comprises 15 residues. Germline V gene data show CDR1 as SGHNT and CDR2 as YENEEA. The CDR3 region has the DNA TGTGCCAGCAGCTTCACCGGGACAGGGGATGAGGAGCTGTTTTTT. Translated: CASSFTGTGDEELFF.

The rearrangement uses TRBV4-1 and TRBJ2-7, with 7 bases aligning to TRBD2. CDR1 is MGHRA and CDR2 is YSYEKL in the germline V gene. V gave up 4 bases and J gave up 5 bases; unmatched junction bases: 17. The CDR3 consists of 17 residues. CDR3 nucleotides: TGCGCCAGCAGCCGCGCCCAGCTTATGGGGGGGAATAACGAGCAGTACTTC. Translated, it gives CASSRAQLMGGNNEQYF.

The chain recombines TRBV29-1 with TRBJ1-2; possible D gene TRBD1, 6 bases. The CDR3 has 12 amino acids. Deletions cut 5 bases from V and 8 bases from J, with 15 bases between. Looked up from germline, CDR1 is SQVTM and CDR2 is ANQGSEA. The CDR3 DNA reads TGCAGCGTTCCAACCCGACAGGACGGCTACACCTTC. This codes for CSVPTRQDGYTF. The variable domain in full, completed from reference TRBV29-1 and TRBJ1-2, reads SAVISQKPSRDICQRGTSLTIQCQVDSQVTMMFWYRQQPGQSLTLIATANQGSEATYESGFVIDKFPISRPNLTFSTLTVSNMSPEDSSIYLCSVPTRQDGYTFGSGTRLTVV.

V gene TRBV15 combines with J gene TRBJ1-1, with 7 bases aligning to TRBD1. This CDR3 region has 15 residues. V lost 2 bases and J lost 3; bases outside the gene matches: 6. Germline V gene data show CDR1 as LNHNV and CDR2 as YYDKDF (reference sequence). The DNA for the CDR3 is TGTGCCACCAGCAGACGACAGGGCTTAGACACTGAAGCTTTCTTT. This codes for CATSRRQGLDTEAFF. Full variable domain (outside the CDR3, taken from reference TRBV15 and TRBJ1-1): DAMVIQNPRYQVTQFGKPVTLSCSQTLNHNVMYWYQQKSSQAPKLLFHYYDKDFNNEADTPDNFQSRRPNTSFCFLDIRSPGLGDTAMYLCATSRRQGLDTEAFFGQGTRLTVV.

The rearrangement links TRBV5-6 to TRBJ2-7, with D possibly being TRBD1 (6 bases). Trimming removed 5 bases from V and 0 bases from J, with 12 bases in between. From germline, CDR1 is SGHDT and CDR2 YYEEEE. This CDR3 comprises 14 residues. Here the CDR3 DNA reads TGTGCCAGCAGGATCAGGGGATCCTCCTACGAGCAGTACTTC. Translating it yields CASRIRGSSYEQYF. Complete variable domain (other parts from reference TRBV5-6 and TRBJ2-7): DAGVTQSPTHLIKTRGQQVTLRCSPKSGHDTVSWYQQALGQGPQFIFQYYEEEERQRGNFPDRFSGHQFPNYSSELNVNALLLGDSALYLCASRIRGSSYEQYFGPGTRLTVT.

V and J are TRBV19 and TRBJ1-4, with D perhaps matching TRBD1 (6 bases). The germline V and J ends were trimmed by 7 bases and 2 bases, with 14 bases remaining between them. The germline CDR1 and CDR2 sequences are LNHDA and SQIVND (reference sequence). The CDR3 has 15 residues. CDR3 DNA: TGTGCCAGTAAGCGCACAGGGTCCACTAATGAAAAACTGTTTTTT. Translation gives CASKRTGSTNEKLFF.

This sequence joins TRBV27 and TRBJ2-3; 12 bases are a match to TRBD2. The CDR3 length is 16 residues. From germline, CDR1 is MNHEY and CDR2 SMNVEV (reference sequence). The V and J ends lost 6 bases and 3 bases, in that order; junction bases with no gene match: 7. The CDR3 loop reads CASRELAGGLTDTQYF. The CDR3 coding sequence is TGTGCCAGCAGGGAACTAGCGGGGGGTTTGACAGATACGCAGTATTTT.

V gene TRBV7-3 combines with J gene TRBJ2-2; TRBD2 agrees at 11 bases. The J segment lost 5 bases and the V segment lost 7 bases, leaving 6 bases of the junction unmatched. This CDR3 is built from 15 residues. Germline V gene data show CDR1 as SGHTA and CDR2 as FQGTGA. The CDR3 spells CASTPTSGGTGELFF. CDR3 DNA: TGTGCCAGCACCCCCACTAGCGGGGGAACCGGGGAGCTGTTTTTT. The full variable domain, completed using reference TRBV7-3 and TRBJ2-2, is GAGVSQTPSNKVTEKGKYVELRCDPISGHTALYWYRQSLGQGPEFLIYFQGTGAADDSGLPNDRFFAVRPEGSVSTLKIQRTERGDSAVYLCASTPTSGGTGELFFGEGSRLTVL.

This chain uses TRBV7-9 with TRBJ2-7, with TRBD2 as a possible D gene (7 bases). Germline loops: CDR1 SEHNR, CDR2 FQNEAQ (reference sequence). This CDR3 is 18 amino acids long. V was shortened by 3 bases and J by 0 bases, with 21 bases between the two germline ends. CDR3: CASSFGRGTGTISYEQYF. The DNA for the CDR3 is TGTGCCAGCAGCTTCGGTAGGGGGACCGGGACTATCTCCTACGAGCAGTACTTC.

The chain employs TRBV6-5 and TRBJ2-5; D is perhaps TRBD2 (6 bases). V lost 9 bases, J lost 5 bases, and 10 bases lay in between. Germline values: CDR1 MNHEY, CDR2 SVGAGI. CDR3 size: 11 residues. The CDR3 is CASLGGETQYF. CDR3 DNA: TGTGCCAGTCTTGGAGGGGAGACCCAGTACTTC.

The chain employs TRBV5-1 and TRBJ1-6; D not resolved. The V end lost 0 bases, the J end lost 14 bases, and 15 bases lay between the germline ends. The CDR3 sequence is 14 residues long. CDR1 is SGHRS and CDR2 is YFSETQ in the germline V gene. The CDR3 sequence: CASSLGGPTGALHF. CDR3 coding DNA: TGCGCCAGCAGCTTGGGCGGGCCGACTGGGGCCCTCCACTTT.

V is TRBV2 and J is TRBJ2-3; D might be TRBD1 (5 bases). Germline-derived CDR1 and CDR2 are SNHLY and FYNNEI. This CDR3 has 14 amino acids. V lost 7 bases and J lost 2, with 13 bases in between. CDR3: CASTRTTYTDTQYF. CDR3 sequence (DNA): TGTGCCAGCACCCGGACAACCTACACAGATACGCAGTATTTT. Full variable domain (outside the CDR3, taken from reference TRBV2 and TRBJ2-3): EPEVTQTPSHQVTQMGQEVILRCVPISNHLYFYWYRQILGQKVEFLVSFYNNEISEKSEIFDDQFSVERPDGSNFTLKIRSTKLEDSAMYFCASTRTTYTDTQYFGPGTRLTVL.

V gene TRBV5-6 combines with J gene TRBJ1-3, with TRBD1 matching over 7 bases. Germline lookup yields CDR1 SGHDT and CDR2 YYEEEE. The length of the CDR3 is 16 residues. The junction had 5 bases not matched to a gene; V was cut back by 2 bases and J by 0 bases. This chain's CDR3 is CASSFSRQGSGNTIYF. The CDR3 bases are TGTGCCAGCAGCTTCTCGCGACAGGGCTCTGGAAACACCATATATTTT.

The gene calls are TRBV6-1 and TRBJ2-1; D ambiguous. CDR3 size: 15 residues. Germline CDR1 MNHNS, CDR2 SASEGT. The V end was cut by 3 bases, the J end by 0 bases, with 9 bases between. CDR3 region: CASSDLASSYNEQFF. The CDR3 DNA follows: TGTGCCAGCAGTGATTTGGCTAGCTCCTACAATGAGCAGTTCTTC.

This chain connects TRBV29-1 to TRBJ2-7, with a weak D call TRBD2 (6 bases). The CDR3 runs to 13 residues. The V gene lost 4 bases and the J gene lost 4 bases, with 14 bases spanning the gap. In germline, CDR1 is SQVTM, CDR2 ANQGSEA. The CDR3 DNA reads TGCAGCGTTGGGGGGGTTGGTAATTACGAGCAGTACTTC. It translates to CSVGGVGNYEQYF.

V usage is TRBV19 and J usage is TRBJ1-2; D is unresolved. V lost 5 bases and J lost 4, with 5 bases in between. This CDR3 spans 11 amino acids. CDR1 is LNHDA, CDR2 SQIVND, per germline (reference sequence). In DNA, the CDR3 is TGTGCCAGTAGTCCGGGCTATGGCTACACCTTC. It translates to CASSPGYGYTF.

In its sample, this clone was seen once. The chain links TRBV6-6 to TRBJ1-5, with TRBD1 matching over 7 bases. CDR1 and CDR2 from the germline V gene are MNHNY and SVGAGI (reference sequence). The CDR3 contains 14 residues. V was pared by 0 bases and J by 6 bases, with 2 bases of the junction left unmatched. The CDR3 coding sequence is TGTGCCAGCAGTTACTCGACAGGGAGTCAGCCCCAGCATTTT. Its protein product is CASSYSTGSQPQHF.

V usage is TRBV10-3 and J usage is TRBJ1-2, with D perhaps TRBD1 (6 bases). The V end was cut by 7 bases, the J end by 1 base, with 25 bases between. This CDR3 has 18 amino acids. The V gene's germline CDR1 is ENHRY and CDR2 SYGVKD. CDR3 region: CAIMVAGRGGSHNYGYTF. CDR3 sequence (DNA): TGTGCCATCATGGTGGCAGGGCGAGGGGGTTCCCATAACTATGGCTACACCTTC.

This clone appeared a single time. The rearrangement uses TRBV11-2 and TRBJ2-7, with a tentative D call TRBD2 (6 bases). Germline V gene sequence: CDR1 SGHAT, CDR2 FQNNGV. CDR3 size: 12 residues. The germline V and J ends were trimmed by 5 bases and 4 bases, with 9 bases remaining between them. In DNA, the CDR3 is TGTGCCAGCAGCCGTGGGGGGTACGAGCAGTACTTC. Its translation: CASSRGGYEQYF.

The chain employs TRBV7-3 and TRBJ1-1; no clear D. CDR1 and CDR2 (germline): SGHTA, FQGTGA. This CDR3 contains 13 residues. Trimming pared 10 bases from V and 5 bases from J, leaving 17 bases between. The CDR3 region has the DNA TGTGCCACTACCGTCGGGGAAGGGACTGAAGCTTTCTTT. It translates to CATTVGEGTEAFF.

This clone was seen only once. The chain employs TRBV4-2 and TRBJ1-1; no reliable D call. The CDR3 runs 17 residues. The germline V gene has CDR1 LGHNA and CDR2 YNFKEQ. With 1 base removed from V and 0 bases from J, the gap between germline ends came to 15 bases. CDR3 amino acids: CASSQVSGLDMNTEAFF. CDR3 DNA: TGTGCCAGCAGCCAAGTTTCAGGATTGGATATGAACACTGAAGCTTTCTTT.

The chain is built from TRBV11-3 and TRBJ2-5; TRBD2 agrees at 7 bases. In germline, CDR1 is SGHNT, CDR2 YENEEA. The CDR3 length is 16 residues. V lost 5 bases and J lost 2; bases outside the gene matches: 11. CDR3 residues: CASSRRSGVKQETQYF. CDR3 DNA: TGTGCCAGCAGCAGGAGGAGCGGGGTGAAACAAGAGACCCAGTACTTC.

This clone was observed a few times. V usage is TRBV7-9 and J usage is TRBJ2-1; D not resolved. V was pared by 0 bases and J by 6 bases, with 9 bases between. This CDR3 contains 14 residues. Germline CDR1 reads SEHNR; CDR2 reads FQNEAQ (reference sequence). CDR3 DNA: TGTGCCAGCAGCTTAGCCGGGTCAGCCAATGAGCAGTTCTTC. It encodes CASSLAGSANEQFF. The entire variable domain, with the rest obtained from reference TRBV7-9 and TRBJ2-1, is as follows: DTGVSQNPRHKITKRGQNVTFRCDPISEHNRLYWYRQTLGQGPEFLTYFQNEAQLEKSRLLSDRFSAERPKGSFSTLEIQRTEQGDSAMYLCASSLAGSANEQFFGPGTRLTVL.

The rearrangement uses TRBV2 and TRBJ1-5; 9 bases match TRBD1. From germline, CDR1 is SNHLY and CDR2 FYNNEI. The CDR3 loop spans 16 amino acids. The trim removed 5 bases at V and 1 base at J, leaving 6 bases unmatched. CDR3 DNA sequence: TGTGCCAGCAGTCCACAGGGGGCGAGGAGCAATCAGCCCCAGCATTTT. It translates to CASSPQGARSNQPQHF. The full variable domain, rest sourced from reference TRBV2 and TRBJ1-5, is EPEVTQTPSHQVTQMGQEVILRCVPISNHLYFYWYRQILGQKVEFLVSFYNNEISEKSEIFDDQFSVERPDGSNFTLKIRSTKLEDSAMYFCASSPQGARSNQPQHFGDGTRLSIL.